Shown below are 5 T cell receptor beta chains from a single sample sequenced in a study of tissue T cells after allogeneic stem cell transplantation. Produced via immunoSEQ multiplex PCR; TCRdb's table is partial and in-frame only. The profile shows about 22,000 clones, about 70% of them singletons. Material: blood. These receptors were obtained from a female BALB/c mouse in good health. The mouse line has the MHC haplotype H2-d.

Of note for this clone: The gene names given are mouse names. The read gets to within 1 residue of the CDR3 end, and the germline J gene fills in the rest. This chain joins TRBV21 and TRBJ2-5; 9 bases fit TRBD2. TRBV21 is identified as an open reading frame with a role that is uncertain. This CDR3 comprises 16 residues. The V and J ends lost 0 bases and 6 bases, in that order; junction bases with no gene match: 7. CDR3 DNA, as far as it was read: TGTGCTAGCAGTCAATCGAGGGTGGGGGGGCCCGACACCCAGTAC. It encodes CASSQSRVGGPDTQY. The entire CDR3 protein is CASSQSRVGGPDTQYF.

On this clone itself: The gene names here belong to mouse. From the germline J gene comes the end of the CDR3, since the read stops 1 residue before it. V usage is TRBV19 and J usage is TRBJ1-4; TRBD1 agrees at 11 bases. Trimming at V came to 4 bases and at J to 6 bases, leaving 8 bases not matched to a gene. The CDR3 sequence is 16 residues long. Germline CDR1 is FNHDT and CDR2 is SITEND (reference sequence). Incomplete CDR3 DNA: TGTGCCAGCAGTGCCCGGGACAGGGGGACCGACGAAAGATTATTT. It encodes CASSARDRGTDERLF. The complete CDR3 reads CASSARDRGTDERLFF.

With regard to this clone: Gene names refer to mouse genes. The sequenced fragment ends 1 residue before the CDR3 boundary, so the rest is inferred from the germline J gene. J is TRBJ1-1 and V is TRBV1; 10 nucleotides match TRBD1. Germline V CDR1 and CDR2: NSQYPW, LRSPGD (reference sequence). The V and J ends lost 6 bases and 3 bases, in that order; junction bases with no gene match: 4. The CDR3 extends over 14 amino acids. CDR3 amino acids: CTCRDRGRDTEVFF. The CDR3 DNA, read in part, is TGCACCTGCAGAGACAGGGGGCGCGACACAGAAGTCTTC.

With respect to this clone: Genes and germline are mouse. The read ends 1 residue early relative to the CDR3; the germline J gene fills the gap. This chain uses TRBV4 with TRBJ1-1, with 8 bases matching TRBD1. Germline CDR1 and CDR2: LGHDT and YNNKQL (reference sequence). The CDR3 has 12 amino acids. J was trimmed by 6 bases and V by 5 bases; bases with no gene match: 2. The sequenced part of the CDR3 DNA is TGTGCCAGCAGCCCAGGGGGCGCAGAAGTCTTC. It translates to CASSPGGAEVF. The entire CDR3 protein reads CASSPGGAEVFF.

This clone was observed a handful of times. Germline and genes: mouse. The CDR3 goes on 1 residue after the read ends, and that part is filled in from the germline J gene. V and J are TRBV19 and TRBJ2-7, with D possibly matching TRBD1 (6 bases). Germline assignment: CDR1 FNHDT and CDR2 SITEND (reference sequence). V dropped 6 bases and J dropped 5 bases, with 9 bases sitting between them. The CDR3 extends over 11 amino acids. The CDR3 loop reads CASKSGDEQYF. CDR3 bases read: TGTGCCAGCAAATCAGGGGATGAACAGTAC.